This passage covers 17 T cell receptor beta chains from one sample sequenced in a study of shared clonotypes between healthy human individuals. Method: immunoSEQ multiplex PCR; TCRdb's copy keeps in-frame clones and lacks some. The table lists a few hundred thousand clones, roughly 97% of them singletons. Sequencing was performed on naive CD4+ T cells sorted from blood. Subset given: CD45RA+ positively selected. These receptors came from a woman in her twenties or thirties in good health.

This sequence joins TRBV10-3 and TRBJ2-1; TRBD2 matches 12 bases. V was clipped by 4 bases and J by 8 bases; unmatched bases: 12. The CDR3 runs 17 residues. CDR1 and CDR2 from the germline V gene are ENHRY and SYGVKD. The chain's CDR3 is CAISGLRLAGEGYEQFF. CDR3 DNA: TGTGCCATCAGTGGCCTACGACTAGCGGGAGAAGGATATGAGCAGTTCTTC.

The V call is TRBV28, the J call TRBJ2-7, with TRBD1 matching 7 bases. This CDR3 is 15 amino acids long. Germline CDR1 and CDR2: MDHEN and SYDVKM. V shed 6 bases and J 4 bases; nucleotides not matched to a gene: 12. CDR3 sequence (DNA): TGTGCCAGCAGGCCAACCGGGACAGAGGCGTACGAGCAGTACTTC. Translated: CASRPTGTEAYEQYF.

In DNA, the CDR3 is TGTGCCATAAGGTGTGGGAGAAATCAGCCCCAGCATTTT. It yields the protein CAIRCGRNQPQHF. The chain employs TRBV21-1 and TRBJ1-5. TRBV21-1 is a known pseudogene. The CDR3 sequence is 13 residues long.

V gene TRBV29-1 combines with J gene TRBJ2-3, with 9 nucleotides matching TRBD2. Germline lookup yields CDR1 SQVTM and CDR2 ANQGSEA. V trimming: 6 bases; J trimming: 2 bases; junction bases outside the gene matches: 9. This CDR3 comprises 15 residues. CDR3 loop: CSVDQAGGYTDTQYF. DNA for the CDR3: TGCAGCGTCGACCAAGCGGGGGGCTACACAGATACGCAGTATTTT.

This clone was detected only once. The chain is built from TRBV19 and TRBJ2-2; 12 bases fit TRBD2. With V trimmed by 10 bases and J by 4 bases, 7 bases remained unmatched. The CDR3 consists of 15 residues. Germline CDR1 is LNHDA and CDR2 is SQIVND (reference sequence). The CDR3, as DNA: TGTGCCACCCTGGGACTAGCGGGCCCCACCGGGGAGCTGTTTTTT. Amino acids: CATLGLAGPTGELFF.

The DNA of the CDR3 is TGTGCCAGCAGCGCAAGCAATAACTATGGCTACACCTTC. This encodes CASSASNNYGYTF. J is TRBJ1-2 and V is TRBV7-9; no definite D call. Trimming shortened V by 5 bases and J by 1 base, and 8 bases separated the two germline ends. The CDR3 has 13 amino acids. Per the germline V gene, CDR1 is SEHNR and CDR2 is FQNEAQ (reference sequence).

The CDR3 DNA is TGTGCCAGCAGTGCCCCTGGGACAGGGTACTATGGCTACACCTTC. The encoded protein is CASSAPGTGYYGYTF. This chain joins TRBV27 and TRBJ1-2, with 9 bases fitting TRBD1. The CDR3 consists of 15 residues. CDR1 MNHEY and CDR2 SMNVEV come from the germline V gene (reference sequence). The ends lost 5 bases at V and 3 bases at J; junction bases unmatched: 7.

This clone was recorded once. This sequence joins TRBV7-9 and TRBJ2-1; 9 nucleotides agree with TRBD2. CDR3 length: 17 amino acids. CDR1 and CDR2 from the germline V gene are SEHNR and FQNEAQ (reference sequence). J gave up 6 bases and V 1 base, and 10 bases lay outside the gene matches. CDR3 nucleotide sequence: TGTGCCAGCAGCTTAGGAGTAGCGGGAGATAAGGGCAATGAGCAGTTCTTC. Encoded protein: CASSLGVAGDKGNEQFF.

The CDR3 DNA reads as TGTGCCAGCAGTGATGGAGGGGGGAATCAGCCCCAGCATTTT. It is translated as CASSDGGGNQPQHF. V usage is TRBV25-1 and J usage is TRBJ1-5, with D tentatively TRBD1 (6 bases). Germline values: CDR1 MGHDK, CDR2 SYGVNS. The V and J ends lost 3 bases and 4 bases respectively, with 10 bases between them. CDR3 size: 14 residues. Looking up the rest from reference TRBV25-1 and TRBJ1-5 gives the full variable domain: EADIYQTPRYLVIGTGKKITLECSQTMGHDKMYWYQQDPGMELHLIHYSYGVNSTEKGDLSSESTVSRIRTEHFPLTLESARPSHTSQYLCASSDGGGNQPQHFGDGTRLSIL.

This chain uses TRBV28 with TRBJ2-1; 14 nucleotides line up with TRBD2. Unmatched junction bases numbered 20, after V lost 6 bases and J lost 7 bases. CDR3 length equals 20 residues. Germline CDR1 and CDR2: MDHEN and SYDVKM. The DNA of the CDR3 is TGTGCCAGCAGCTTGAGGGGTATCGGCGGGACTAGCGGGAGTTGGAATGAGCAGTTCTTC. It translates to CASSLRGIGGTSGSWNEQFF.

The table lists this clone with a count of one. The chain couples TRBV5-1 to TRBJ2-7; tentatively, D is TRBD2 (5 bases). The CDR3 loop spans 15 amino acids. Germline CDR1 and CDR2: SGHRS and YFSETQ. Deletions cut 4 bases from V and 5 bases from J, with 19 bases between. The CDR3 spells CASSPLTSGSHEQYF. The CDR3 DNA is TGCGCCAGCAGCCCGCTAACTTCGGGGAGCCACGAGCAGTACTTC.

The chain is built from TRBV12-5 and TRBJ1-4, with D perhaps matching TRBD1 (6 bases). The CDR3 sequence is 15 residues long. V was pared by 0 bases and J by 10 bases, with 15 bases between. Germline V gene data show CDR1 as LGHNT and CDR2 as FRNRAP. The DNA of the CDR3 is TGTGCTAGTGGTTTGGTTCGGCAGGGGTTGGGAAAACTGTTTTTT. Translating gives CASGLVRQGLGKLFF.

The CDR3 loop reads CASSGVRSNQPQHF. The CDR3 nucleotides are TGCGCCAGCAGTGGGGTCCGGAGCAATCAGCCCCAGCATTTT. The J gene is TRBJ1-5, the V gene TRBV10-2; D unresolved. Germline lookup yields CDR1 WSHSY and CDR2 SAAADI. CDR3 length: 14 amino acids. V lost 4 bases and J lost 1, with 8 bases in between.

As for this clone: Relative to the germline gene, one junction end is altered; a read error may explain this. This chain uses TRBV18 with TRBJ2-7, with D perhaps being TRBD1 or TRBD2 (5 bases each). This CDR3 has 15 residues. Per the germline V gene, CDR1 is KGHSH and CDR2 is LQKENI. CDR3 residues: CASSPRDAISYEQYF. Here the CDR3 DNA reads TGTGCCAGCTCCCCACGGGACGCGATCTCCTACGAGCAGTACTTC.

The rearrangement links TRBV5-1 to TRBJ1-1, with D perhaps TRBD1 (5 bases). Trimming shortened V by 5 bases and J by 2 bases, and 13 bases separated the two germline ends. This CDR3 contains 14 residues. The germline V gene encodes CDR1 SGHRS and CDR2 YFSETQ. CDR3 loop: CASSYQGPNTEAFF. CDR3 bases: TGCGCCAGCAGTTACCAGGGCCCAAACACTGAAGCTTTCTTT. The full variable domain, completed using reference TRBV5-1 and TRBJ1-1, is KAGVTQTPRYLIKTRGQQVTLSCSPISGHRSVSWYQQTPGQGLQFLFEYFSETQRNKGNFPGRFSGRQFSNSRSEMNVSTLELGDSALYLCASSYQGPNTEAFFGQGTRLTVV.

The V call is TRBV5-1, the J call TRBJ1-1; no firm D call. The CDR3 is made up of 14 amino acids. Germline V CDR1 and CDR2: SGHRS, YFSETQ. Trimming stripped 2 bases from V and 0 bases from J, with 8 bases between. The CDR3: CASSLLGLNTEAFF. CDR3 sequence (DNA): TGCGCCAGCAGCTTATTAGGTTTGAACACTGAAGCTTTCTTT.

The CDR3 loop is CASSPTRTSGSADTQYF. In nucleotides, the CDR3 is TGTGCCAGCAGCCCAACCCGGACTAGCGGGAGCGCAGATACGCAGTATTTT. This chain joins TRBV7-8 and TRBJ2-3, with TRBD2 identical over 13 bases. CDR1 and CDR2 (germline): SGHVS, FQNEAQ. The CDR3 loop spans 17 amino acids. Trimming took 5 bases from V and 4 from J; bases not matched to a gene: 9.